The entry below gives a single T cell receptor (beta chain) sequence along with its context. This specimen comes from a study of blood T cell repertoires in COVID-19. Germline lookup yields CDR1 SGHTA and CDR2 FQGNSA. The CDR3 totals 14 residues. Trimming shortened V by 3 bases and J by 0 bases, and 6 bases separated the two germline ends. Profiled with immunoSEQ multiplex PCR; TCRdb holds only in-frame clones, not every one. The sample has a few hundred thousand clones; around 87% are singletons. The chain carries TRBV7-2 and TRBJ1-3; D unclear. Sequencing was performed on PBMCs or T cells enriched from blood (not recorded which). This TCR was sampled from a man younger than 40 who had recovered from COVID-19. Written as DNA, the CDR3 is TGTGCCAGCAGCTTCGGGTACTCTGGAAACACCATATATTTT. Protein: CASSFGYSGNTIYF.